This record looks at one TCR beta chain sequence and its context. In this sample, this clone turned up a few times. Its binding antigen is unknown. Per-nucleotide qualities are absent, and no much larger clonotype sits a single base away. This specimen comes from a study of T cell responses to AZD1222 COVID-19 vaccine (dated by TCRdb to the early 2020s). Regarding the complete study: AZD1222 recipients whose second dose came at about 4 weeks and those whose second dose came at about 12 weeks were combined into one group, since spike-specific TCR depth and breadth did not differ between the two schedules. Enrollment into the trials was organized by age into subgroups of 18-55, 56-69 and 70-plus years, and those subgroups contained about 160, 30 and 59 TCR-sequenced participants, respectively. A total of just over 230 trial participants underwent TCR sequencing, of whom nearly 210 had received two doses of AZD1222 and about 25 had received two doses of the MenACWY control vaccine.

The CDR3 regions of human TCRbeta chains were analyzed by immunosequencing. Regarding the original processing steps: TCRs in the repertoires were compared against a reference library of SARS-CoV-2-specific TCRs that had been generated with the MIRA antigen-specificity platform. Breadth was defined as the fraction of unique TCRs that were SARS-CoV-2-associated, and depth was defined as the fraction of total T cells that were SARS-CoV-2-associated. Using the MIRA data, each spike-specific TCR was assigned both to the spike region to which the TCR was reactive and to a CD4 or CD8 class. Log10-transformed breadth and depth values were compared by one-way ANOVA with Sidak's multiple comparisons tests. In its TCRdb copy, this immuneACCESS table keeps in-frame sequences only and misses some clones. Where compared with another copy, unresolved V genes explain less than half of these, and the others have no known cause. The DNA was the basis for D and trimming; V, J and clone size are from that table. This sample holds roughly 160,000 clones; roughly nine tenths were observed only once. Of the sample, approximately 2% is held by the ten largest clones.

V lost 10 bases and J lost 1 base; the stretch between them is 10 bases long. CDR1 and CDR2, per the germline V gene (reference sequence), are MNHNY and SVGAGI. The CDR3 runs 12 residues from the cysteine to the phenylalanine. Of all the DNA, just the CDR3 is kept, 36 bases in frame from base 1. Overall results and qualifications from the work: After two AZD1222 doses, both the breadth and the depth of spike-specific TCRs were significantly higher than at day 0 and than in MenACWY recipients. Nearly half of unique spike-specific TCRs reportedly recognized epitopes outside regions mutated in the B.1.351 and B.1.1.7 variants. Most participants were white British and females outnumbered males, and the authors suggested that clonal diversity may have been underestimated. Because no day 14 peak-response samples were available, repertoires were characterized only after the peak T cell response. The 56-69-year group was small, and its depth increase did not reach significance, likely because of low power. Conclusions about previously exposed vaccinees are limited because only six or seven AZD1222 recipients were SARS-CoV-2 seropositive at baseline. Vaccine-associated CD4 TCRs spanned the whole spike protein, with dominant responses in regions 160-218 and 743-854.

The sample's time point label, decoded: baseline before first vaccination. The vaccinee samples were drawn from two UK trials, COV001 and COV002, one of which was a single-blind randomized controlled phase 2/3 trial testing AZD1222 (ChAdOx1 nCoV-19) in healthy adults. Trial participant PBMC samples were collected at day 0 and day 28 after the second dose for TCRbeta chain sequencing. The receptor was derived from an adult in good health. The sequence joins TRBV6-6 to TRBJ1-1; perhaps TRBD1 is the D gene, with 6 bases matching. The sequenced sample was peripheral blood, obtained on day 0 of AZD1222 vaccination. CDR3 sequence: CAIQGGNTEAFF. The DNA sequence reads TGTGCCATCCAAGGGGGGAACACTGAAGCTTTCTTT.